The clone carrying this T cell receptor beta chain was detected only a few times. Germline V gene lookup returns CDR1 SEHNR and CDR2 FQNEAQ (reference sequence). The CDR3 covers 14 residues. Trimming pared 3 bases from V and 6 bases from J, leaving 11 bases between. Donors uniformly comprised healthy Caucasians. MiXCR was run by TCRdb on the 5' RACE reads, yielding one entry per CDR3 protein. This sample has under 350,000 distinct CDR3 sequences, with 8% to 9.5% found just once. This record belongs to a study of identical twins. The same data also went into a second study, on yellow fever vaccine responses in identical twins.

This clonotype originated in a woman aged 18-35 years in good health. The J gene is TRBJ2-2, the V gene TRBV7-9, with D unclear. Sequencing used CD8+ T cells sorted from blood. The chain's CDR3 is CASSFWGSAGELFF. CDR3 bases: TGTGCCAGCAGCTTCTGGGGAAGCGCCGGGGAGCTGTTTTTT. Using reference TRBV7-9 and TRBJ2-2 for the parts outside the CDR3, the full variable domain is DTGVSQNPRHKITKRGQNVTFRCDPISEHNRLYWYRQTLGQGPEFLTYFQNEAQLEKSRLLSDRFSAERPKGSFSTLEIQRTEQGDSAMYLCASSFWGSAGELFFGEGSRLTVL.